Listed below are T cell receptor beta chains from one sample, sequenced in a study of CD8 T cells in ankylosing spondylitis. TCRdb recomputed calls from the 5' RACE reads with MiXCR, one row per CDR3 protein. The data show 350,000 to 450,000 distinct CDR3 sequences, 20% to 25% seen once. The specimen was blood, either unsorted or a sorted T cell fraction (not recorded which). Receptors were obtained from a male donor with ankylosing spondylitis or in good health (not recorded which). Both conserved end residues are part of each CDR3. The D gene is left open where the match is weak. For some rows the clone size is stated as once, few or many, or as a class when expanded; others skip it.

v_gene,j_gene,d_gene,abundance,CDR3nt,CDR3aa
TRBV4-1,TRBJ2-5,-,few,TGCGCCAGCAGCCAAGTGACTCCCCAAGAGACCCAGTACTTC,CASSQVTPQETQYF
TRBV28,TRBJ2-7,-,few,TGTGCCAGCAGCCGAGGGATGGGCGAGCAGTACTTC,CASSRGMGEQYF
TRBV29-1,TRBJ2-7,-,-,TGCAGCGTTGAGGACCACGACGGGAGCTCCTACGAGCAGTACTTC,CSVEDHDGSSYEQYF
TRBV7-9,TRBJ2-5,-,-,TGTGCCAGCAGCATCCCCGAGCTTGGGGGGGCGGAGACCCAGTACTTC,CASSIPELGGAETQYF
TRBV29-1,TRBJ2-7,-,many,TGCAGCGTCCGGACAGATCCCCTCGAGCAGTACTTC,CSVRTDPLEQYF
TRBV7-3,TRBJ2-5,TRBD2,-,TGTGCCAGCAGCCAATGGACTAGCGGGGGTGCCCAGTACTTC,CASSQWTSGGAQYF
TRBV21-1,TRBJ2-7,-,-,TGTGCCAGCAGCACGGACGGAAACTACGAGCAGTACTTC,CASSTDGNYEQYF
TRBV10-1,TRBJ2-1,TRBD1,-,TGCGCCAGCAGTGGGACAGGGCTTAATGAGCAGTTCTTC,CASSGTGLNEQFF
TRBV5-1,TRBJ2-3,-,-,TGCGCCAGCAGCCCCGGGGCCGGATATACGCAGTATTTT,CASSPGAGYTQYF
TRBV13,TRBJ2-2,-,few,TGTGCCAGCAGCTTATTGCAGAACACCGGGGAGCTGTTTTTT,CASSLLQNTGELFF
TRBV12-3/TRBV12-4,TRBJ2-3,TRBD2,-,TGTACCAGCACTCGATTGGGGCTAGCGGGGGCCACAGATACGCAGTATTTT,CTSTRLGLAGATDTQYF
TRBV7-8,TRBJ2-3,-,-,TGTGCCAGCAGCTTAACACTCGGTCCGGATACGCAGTATTTT,CASSLTLGPDTQYF
TRBV28,TRBJ2-7,-,-,TGTGCCAGCAGTTTCCCAATCGGACGGGAAAGCTCCTACGAGCAGTACTTC,CASSFPIGRESSYEQYF
TRBV29-1,TRBJ2-7,TRBD1,-,TGCAGCGTCCAACCGGACAGGGGTATCAACGAGCAGTACTTC,CSVQPDRGINEQYF
TRBV20-1,TRBJ2-7,TRBD1,-,TGCAGTGCTCGACAGGGCCTCAACGAGCAGTACTTC,CSARQGLNEQYF
TRBV7-6,TRBJ2-7,TRBD2,few,TGTGCCAGCAGCTTATTTGGGACTAGCCGGGAGGCCGAGCAGTACTTC,CASSLFGTSREAEQYF
TRBV12-3/TRBV12-4,TRBJ2-2,TRBD1,-,TGTGCCAGCAGTACCACGACAGGGCCCACCGGGGAGCTGTTTTTT,CASSTTTGPTGELFF
TRBV7-2,TRBJ2-7,-,few,TGTGCCAGCAGCTTTGGCGGGGAAGTGTCGTACGAGCAGTACTTC,CASSFGGEVSYEQYF
TRBV3-1,TRBJ2-3,-,-,TGTGCCAGCAGCCTTACGGGCGGAGATACGCAGTATTTT,CASSLTGGDTQYF
TRBV3-1,TRBJ1-1,TRBD1,-,TGTGCCAGCAGCCAAGATCGACTGGACAGGGGATCTGAAGCTTTCTTT,CASSQDRLDRGSEAFF
TRBV4-2,TRBJ2-3,-,-,TGTGCCAGCAGCCAAGATCTTGTGTCCGCGTATTTT,CASSQDLVSAYF
TRBV29-1,TRBJ2-7,-,few,TGCAGCGTGGCAGGGGGGGTGTCCTACGAGCAGTACTTC,CSVAGGVSYEQYF
TRBV5-6,TRBJ1-1,-,few,TGTGCCAGCAGCTTCCTAACTAGGGGTGAGAACACTGAAGCTTTCTTT,CASSFLTRGENTEAFF
TRBV7-9,TRBJ2-2,-,few,TGTGCCAGCAGCTTGGGGTACGCGAACACCGGGGAGCTGTTTTTT,CASSLGYANTGELFF
TRBV7-9,TRBJ2-7,-,-,TGTGCCAGCAGCCCTAACGGTAAAGAGCAGTACTTC,CASSPNGKEQYF
TRBV12-3/TRBV12-4,TRBJ2-3,TRBD1,few,TGTGCCAGCAGGGGCCGGGACAGGGGAACAGATACGCAGTATTTT,CASRGRDRGTDTQYF
TRBV29-1,TRBJ1-1,TRBD1,few,TGCAGCGTTGCCGACAGGGGAAGCACTGAAGCTTTCTTT,CSVADRGSTEAFF
TRBV5-1,TRBJ2-7,TRBD2,few,TGCGCCAGCAGGCCCGTAGCGGGGGCCTACGAGCAGTACTTC,CASRPVAGAYEQYF
TRBV20-1,TRBJ2-1,-,-,TGCAGTGCTAGAGATACCCAGGACCTCTGGCATGAGCAGTTCTTC,CSARDTQDLWHEQFF
TRBV5-1,TRBJ1-1,-,few,TGCGCCAGCAGCCAATTCGGCGGGATGAACACTGAAGCTTTCTTT,CASSQFGGMNTEAFF
TRBV4-1,TRBJ2-7,TRBD2,-,TGCGCCAGCAGCCAACGATCCAGCGGGGACGAGCAGTACTTC,CASSQRSSGDEQYF
TRBV29-1,TRBJ2-7,-,-,TGCAGCGCCCGGAGGGGGCTTGACTACGAGCAGTACTTC,CSARRGLDYEQYF
TRBV28,TRBJ2-3,-,few,TGTGCCAGCCGGTCAGGGGAATGGACAGATACGCAGTATTTT,CASRSGEWTDTQYF
TRBV10-3,TRBJ2-7,-,-,TGTGCCATCAGTGGGGTGGGAGGCGAGCAGTACTTC,CAISGVGGEQYF
TRBV6-1,TRBJ2-1,TRBD2,-,TGTGCCAGCAGTGACGGGCGGGGGGACTACAATGAGCAGTTCTTC,CASSDGRGDYNEQFF
TRBV12-5,TRBJ1-1,TRBD1,few,TGTGCTAGTGGTTTGTTCCGGACAGGGGAGGTTCTAACTGAAGCTTTCTTT,CASGLFRTGEVLTEAFF
TRBV10-3,TRBJ1-2,-,-,TGTGCCATCAGTGAGTCGACGGTATATGGCTACACCTTC,CAISESTVYGYTF
TRBV12-3/TRBV12-4,TRBJ2-3,TRBD2,few,TGTGCCAGCAGCCCCGGACTAGCGGAGATCACAGATACGCAGTATTTT,CASSPGLAEITDTQYF
TRBV12-3/TRBV12-4,TRBJ2-3,-,few,TGTGCCAGCACCCCCGTTCTAGCCATTGATACGCAGTATTTT,CASTPVLAIDTQYF
TRBV6-1,TRBJ2-1,-,-,TGTGCCAGCAGTCGCGATGGGGGGCGAACGGATGAGCAGTTCTTC,CASSRDGGRTDEQFF
TRBV9,TRBJ2-7,TRBD1,-,TGTGCCAGCAGCGTAGGTTCAAGGGGGCTCTACGAGCAGTACTTC,CASSVGSRGLYEQYF
TRBV12-3/TRBV12-4,TRBJ2-7,-,-,TGTGCCAGCAGTTTCTCCGGGACACTCTACGAGCAGTACTTC,CASSFSGTLYEQYF
TRBV20-1,TRBJ1-4,-,-,TGCAGTGCTACGCAGGGGCGGGCAACTAATGAAAAACTGTTTTTT,CSATQGRATNEKLFF
TRBV20-1,TRBJ2-2,-,few,TGCAGTGCTCCACAGGTCACCGGGGAGCTGTTTTTT,CSAPQVTGELFF
TRBV5-5,TRBJ2-7,-,few,TGTGCCAGCAGCTTGGTAATAGGTTCACTGACCTACGAGCAGTACTTC,CASSLVIGSLTYEQYF
TRBV15,TRBJ2-1,-,few,TGTGCCACCAGCAGAGGGACTTACAATGAGCAGTTCTTC,CATSRGTYNEQFF
TRBV30,TRBJ2-3,-,-,TGTGCCTGGAGTGTTGGCCGCACAGATACGCAGTATTTT,CAWSVGRTDTQYF
TRBV6-1,TRBJ2-7,-,-,TGTGCCAGCAGTACCAGACAGGTCGGCTCCTACGAGCAGTACTTC,CASSTRQVGSYEQYF
TRBV3-1,TRBJ2-1,TRBD1,-,TGTGCCAGCAGCCAATCTGACAGGGGAAACAATGAGCAGTTCTTC,CASSQSDRGNNEQFF
TRBV4-1,TRBJ1-4,TRBD1,few,TGCGCCAGCAGCCACGGGCAGGGGGGTGAAAAACTGTTTTTT,CASSHGQGGEKLFF
TRBV10-3,TRBJ2-3,-,few,TGTGCCATCAGCGAACCAGGGGTTACGCAGTATTTT,CAISEPGVTQYF
TRBV15,TRBJ2-6,-,few,TGTGCCACCAGCCGCCCTCCGGGTACACTTCCCTCTGGGGCCAACGTCCTGACTTTC,CATSRPPGTLPSGANVLTF
TRBV10-3,TRBJ2-1,TRBD1,few,TGTGCCATCAGTAGCCGGGACAGGAAAGCCGATGAGCAGTTCTTC,CAISSRDRKADEQFF